What follows are 5 T cell receptor beta chains derived from one specimen sequenced in a study of blood T cell repertoires in COVID-19. Sequenced by immunoSEQ multiplex PCR; TCRdb stores in-frame clones only, minus some. The sample has around 270,000 clones; over 80% are singletons. The sample taken for sequencing was peripheral blood. The receptors were sampled from a woman aged 35 to 49 who had recovered from COVID-19.

This chain links TRBV6-6 with TRBJ2-2; 9 bases agree with TRBD1. The CDR3 is 16 residues long. Germline V lookup: CDR1 MNHNY, CDR2 SVGAGI (reference sequence). V shed 7 bases, J shed 6 bases, and the junction held 12 bases outside the gene matches. The CDR3 here is CASNPQGTGRSGELFF. CDR3 bases: TGTGCCAGCAATCCTCAAGGGACAGGGCGGTCCGGGGAGCTGTTTTTT.

The J gene is TRBJ1-1, the V gene TRBV3-1 (or the pseudogene TRBV3-2); D unclear. Trimming shortened V by 4 bases and J by 5 bases, and 14 bases separated the two germline ends. The CDR3 is 14 residues long. CDR1 is LGHDT, CDR2 YNNKEL, per germline (reference sequence). The DNA for the CDR3 is TGTGCCAGCAGCCCCACTATCGGAGGGACTGAAGCTTTCTTT. It is translated as CASSPTIGGTEAFF.

The rearrangement joins TRBV5-4 to TRBJ1-2; a weak D match, TRBD1 (5 bases). The CDR3 is 15 residues long. CDR1 and CDR2 from the germline V gene are SGHNT and YYREEE (reference sequence). The ends were cut back, 0 bases at V and 8 bases at J, with 17 bases in the middle. CDR3: CASSLDYGQGQGYTF. The CDR3 coding sequence is TGTGCCAGCAGCTTGGATTACGGGCAAGGACAAGGCTACACCTTC.

This clone was counted between two and nine times. The CDR3 loop is CASSYGRTGGIDEQFF. CDR3 DNA sequence: TGTGCCAGCAGTTACGGGAGGACAGGGGGCATCGATGAGCAGTTCTTC. The J gene is TRBJ2-1, the V gene TRBV6-5; 11 nucleotides agree with TRBD1. Germline trimming cut 2 bases from V and 8 bases from J; bases unmatched to any gene: 8. This CDR3 comprises 16 residues. Looked up from germline, CDR1 is MNHEY and CDR2 is SVGAGI.

The chain employs TRBV18 and TRBJ1-2; the D is unclear. Deletions cut 3 bases from V and 1 base from J, with 15 bases between. This CDR3 has 16 residues. Germline V gene lookup returns CDR1 KGHSH and CDR2 LQKENI. CDR3 sequence reads: CASSPQPDLGNYGYTF. CDR3 bases: TGTGCCAGCTCACCTCAACCGGACTTGGGTAACTATGGCTACACCTTC.